The present T cell receptor beta chain was sequenced within a study of vaccination and CD4 T cells after COVID-19. Study-wide context: Comprising six males and four females, the convalescent participants counted two Hispanic individuals among them. For control cultures, the treatment was a CEFX pool, an HIV-1 Nef pool, or no peptide.

In its sample, this clonotype is medium-sized. Its antigen is not known. Noted treatment: approximately 11-day PBMC culture with coronavirus spike peptide pools or control peptides (ViraFEST assay). By negative selection, CD4+ T cells were isolated once culture had run for about 10 days. The study sequenced cultured CD4+ T cell DNA using the Oncomine TCR Beta short-read assay. TCRdb re-called the PCR reads through MiXCR, storing one row per CDR3 protein. The sample lists fewer than 12,000 distinct CDR3 sequences, around 20% occurring once. The starting material was CD4+ T cells from blood, cultured in vitro, obtained after SARS-CoV-2 vaccination. The TCR sequence derives from a human donor who had recovered from COVID-19.

The CDR3 coding sequence is TGTGCCAGCAGTTGGGACAGGGACGATCAGCCCCAGCATTTT. Its translation is CASSWDRDDQPQHF. The chain joins TRBV25-1 to TRBJ1-5, with TRBD1 identical over 9 bases. The germline V gene has CDR1 MGHDK and CDR2 SYGVNS. Unmatched junction bases numbered 4, after V lost 5 bases and J lost 5 bases. The CDR3 covers 14 residues.